Listed here is a single T cell receptor (beta chain). No cognate antigen has been identified for it. Qualities for individual bases were not recorded, and no much larger clone is one base off. The library was built by means of the immunoSEQ multiplex PCR assay. Per the source publication's procedure: A statistical classification framework was built for diagnosing cytomegalovirus status from the catalog of TCR beta chain sequences. Sourced from immuneACCESS, this table was stored by TCRdb with only in-frame sequences that have V and J called. A share of the clones is absent; for the studies checked, an unresolved V gene accounts for under half, and the remainder has no known explanation. The DNA was the basis for D and trimming; V, J and clone size are from that table. The sample records 260,000 or so clones, approximately 87% of which are singletons. Of the sample, around 3% falls within the top ten clones.

The donors belonged to the validation cohort of about 130 subjects, which was separate from the approximately 700-subject first cohort. This sample is drawn from a study of cytomegalovirus exposure and HLA in healthy donors (dated by TCRdb to the late 2010s). About the study as a whole: A later analysis indicated that the roughly 130 validation repertoires were generated on the platform also employed for the 650 to 850 repertoires of the first cohort. The study aimed to test whether signatures of past pathogen exposure could be identified by cataloging public T cell receptors. In addition to the first cohort of roughly 670 subjects, a separate validation cohort of 120 different subjects was used. To predict cytomegalovirus infection status, the study combined high-throughput TCR immunosequencing, statistical association of individual TCRs with disease status, and machine learning. The investigation overall reported the following: A later analysis lacked HLA typing for the validation cohort, so it scored co-occurrence in that cohort across all 120 repertoires. According to the authors, the approach could potentially be generalized to other disease states and immunological phenotypes. In both the original and validation cohorts, the classifier was reported to diagnose cytomegalovirus status with high specificity and sensitivity. A later analysis found that TCRs clustered in the first cohort also tended to co-occur in the roughly 120 validation repertoires, with 90% to 95% of cluster scores above 0. Across donors, most TCR sequences were observed very rarely, whereas some public TCRs were present in many individuals. A few of the identified cytomegalovirus-associated TCR beta chains were confirmed in vitro to be specific for cytomegalovirus antigens. The study gave a list of some 150 TCR beta chains associated with cytomegalovirus.

Looking up the germline V gene (reference sequence) yields CDR1 SEHNR and CDR2 FQNEAQ. V loses 5 bases, J loses 1 base, and the germline ends lie 14 bases apart. Its CDR3 holds 15 amino acids, cysteine through phenylalanine. Just the 45-base CDR3 DNA is kept, in frame starting at base 1. This clonotype originated in a young man in good health and CMV-seronegative. Sequencing was carried out using PBMCs. This sequence uses TRBV7-9 and TRBJ1-1; possibly the D gene is TRBD1, per 6 matching bases. The CDR3 in this case is CASSPLRGQNTEAFF. In nucleotide form, the sequence is TGTGCCAGCAGCCCCCTCAGGGGACAGAACACTGAAGCTTTCTTT.